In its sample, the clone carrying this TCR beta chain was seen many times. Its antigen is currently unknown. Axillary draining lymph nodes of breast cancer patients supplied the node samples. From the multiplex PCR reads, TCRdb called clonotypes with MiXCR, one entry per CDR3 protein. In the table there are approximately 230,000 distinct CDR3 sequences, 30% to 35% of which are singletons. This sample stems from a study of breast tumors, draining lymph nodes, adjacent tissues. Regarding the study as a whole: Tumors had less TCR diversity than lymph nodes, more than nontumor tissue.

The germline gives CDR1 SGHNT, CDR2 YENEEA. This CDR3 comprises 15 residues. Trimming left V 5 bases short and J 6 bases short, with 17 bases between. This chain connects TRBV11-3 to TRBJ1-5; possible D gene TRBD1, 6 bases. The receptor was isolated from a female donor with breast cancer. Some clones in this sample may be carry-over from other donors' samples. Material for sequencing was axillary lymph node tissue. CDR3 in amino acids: CASSRYRVEAQPQHF. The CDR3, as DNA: TGTGCCAGCAGCAGGTACAGGGTTGAGGCTCAGCCCCAGCATTTT.